The entry that follows covers one TCR beta chain sequence. Per the study methods: From reference gene primer amplification, estimates of nucleated cell counts were derived. Sequencing used immunoSEQ multiplex PCR; TCRdb keeps in-frame clones, though not all of them. V and J calls and clone size are copied from that table; D and trimming were computed from the DNA. Of about 140,000 clones listed, 88% are singletons. The data originate from a study of blood T cell repertoires in COVID-19. In the study overall: Collection of acute and convalescent COVID-19 samples took place in the United States, Italy and Spain. T cells, B-cell-depleted T cells, or PBMCs provided the cDNA or gDNA that served as material.

CDR3 length equals 14 residues. Per germline, CDR1 SGHTA and CDR2 FQGNSA. Trimming cost V 4 bases and J 1 base, with 9 bases left between them. The sequenced sample was peripheral blood. V is TRBV7-2 and J is TRBJ2-3, with D possibly TRBD2 on 6 matching bases. The TCR originated in a woman in her fifties or sixties with acute or convalescent COVID-19. CDR3 loop: CASSWDLGTDTQYF. In DNA form, the CDR3 reads TGTGCCAGCAGCTGGGACTTGGGCACAGATACGCAGTATTTT.